This entry features one TCR beta chain sequence. Individuals aged 18 to 89 years were recruited from roughly 22 US areas. Clinical histories supplied by participants themselves formed the basis of cohort assignment. V shed 3 bases and J 2 bases; nucleotides not matched to a gene: 13. The V gene's germline CDR1 is SQVTM and CDR2 ANQGSEA. CDR3 length: 17 amino acids. The data belong to a study of blood T cell repertoires in COVID-19. Authors' processing steps: Reference gene primer amplification gave nucleated cell count estimates. The repertoire was sequenced with immunoSEQ multiplex PCR; TCRdb's copy has only in-frame clones and lacks some. V, J and clone size reflect that table, while D and trimming were determined from the DNA. The table has a few hundred thousand clones, more than 70% seen once.

The material sequenced was PBMCs or T cells enriched from blood (not recorded which). The clonotype originates from a woman in her late teens or twenties who had recovered from COVID-19. The V call is TRBV29-1, the J call TRBJ2-5, with 9 positions matching TRBD2. The CDR3 protein is CSVDGAIAGEVQETQYF. As DNA, the CDR3 is TGCAGCGTTGACGGGGCAATAGCGGGGGAAGTGCAAGAGACCCAGTACTTC.